This entry lists 16 T cell receptor beta chains sequenced from one sample in a study of blood T cell repertoires in COVID-19. Assay used: immunoSEQ multiplex PCR; TCRdb lists only in-frame clones, some missing. The sample includes a few hundred thousand clones, approximately 89% of them seen just once. Sequenced input: PBMCs or T cells enriched from blood (not recorded which). The receptors originated from a woman aged 40-49 years who had recovered from COVID-19.

This chain uses TRBV3-1 (or the pseudogene TRBV3-2) with TRBJ2-5; TRBD1 matches at 7 bases. Germline CDR1 reads LGHDT; CDR2 reads YNNKEL (reference sequence). The CDR3 contains 14 residues. V lost 4 bases to trimming and J lost 1 base; unmatched junction nucleotides: 3. CDR3 nucleotides: TGTGCCAGCAGCCTGGGACAGATCCAAGAGACCCAGTACTTC. Its translation is CASSLGQIQETQYF.

The chain employs TRBV5-8 and TRBJ2-5; the match to TRBD1 covers 9 bases. CDR3 length: 15 residues. Germline loops: CDR1 SGHTS, CDR2 YDEGEE. Trimming removed 4 bases from V and 4 bases from J; junction bases left unmatched: 8. As DNA, the CDR3 is TGTGCCAGCAGCCAGGGACAGGGAATAGGAGAGACCCAGTACTTC. As protein: CASSQGQGIGETQYF.

The CDR3 is CASGIRENEQFF. The CDR3, as DNA: TGTGCTAGTGGTATTCGGGAAAATGAGCAGTTCTTC. The chain uses TRBV12-5 and TRBJ2-1; weak D call: TRBD2 (5 bases). Trimming pared 5 bases from V and 7 bases from J, leaving 9 bases between. Germline V lookup: CDR1 LGHNT, CDR2 FRNRAP. The CDR3 consists of 12 residues. Full variable domain (rest looked up from reference TRBV12-5 and TRBJ2-1): DARVTQTPRHKVTEMGQEVTMRCQPILGHNTVFWYRQTMMQGLELLAYFRNRAPLDDSGMPKDRFSAEMPDATLATLKIQPSEPRDSAVYFCASGIRENEQFFGPGTRLTVL.

This clone has just one count. V is TRBV4-3 and J is TRBJ1-2; weak D call: TRBD1 (5 bases). Germline values: CDR1 LGHNA, CDR2 YSLEER. Deletions cut 0 bases from V and 4 bases from J, with 24 bases between. This CDR3 has 19 amino acids. CDR3 loop: CASSQDGSDSDSGVYGYTF. The CDR3 DNA reads TGCGCCAGCAGCCAAGATGGATCTGACAGCGACTCCGGTGTCTATGGCTACACCTTC.

Regarding this clone: Other DNA variants within this sample encode the same CDR3. J is TRBJ2-5 and V is TRBV5-4; 9 positions match TRBD2. Germline V lookup: CDR1 SGHNT, CDR2 YYREEE (reference sequence). The trim removed 0 bases at V and 4 bases at J, leaving 4 bases unmatched. The CDR3 is 15 amino acids. The DNA of the CDR3 is TGTGCCAGCAGCTTGGCTCTAGCGGGGAGAGAGACCCAGTACTTC. This gives the protein CASSLALAGRETQYF.

The V gene is TRBV19, the J gene TRBJ1-2; 8 bases are shared with TRBD1. With 5 bases clipped from V and 8 bases from J, the junction kept 7 bases outside the gene matches. Germline values: CDR1 LNHDA, CDR2 SQIVND (reference sequence). This CDR3 has 13 residues. The chain's CDR3 is CASSVQGAWGYTF. The CDR3 bases are TGTGCCAGTAGTGTTCAGGGGGCCTGGGGCTACACCTTC.

The chain recombines TRBV2 with TRBJ2-7, with D possibly matching TRBD2 (6 bases). The CDR3 extends over 13 amino acids. CDR1 is SNHLY and CDR2 is FYNNEI in the germline V gene. V lost 6 bases and J 9 bases, leaving 18 bases between the germline ends. The CDR3 loop reads CASRALLTGVQYF. In nucleotides, the CDR3 is TGTGCCAGCAGGGCCTTATTGACGGGAGTGCAGTACTTC.

This chain connects TRBV7-6 to TRBJ1-2, with 9 bases matching TRBD1. The germline CDR1 and CDR2 sequences are SGHVS and FNYEAQ. The CDR3 runs to 15 residues. The V and J ends lost 5 bases and 4 bases, in that order; junction bases with no gene match: 8. The CDR3 DNA reads as TGTGCCAGCAGCCCCCCGGGACAGGGAACCTATGGCTACACCTTC. Translating it yields CASSPPGQGTYGYTF.

The J gene is TRBJ1-5, the V gene TRBV5-1; 10 positions match TRBD1. This CDR3 has 15 residues. The germline V gene has CDR1 SGHRS and CDR2 YFSETQ. Losses at the gene ends were 4 bases for V and 5 bases for J; bases not matched to a gene: 6. The CDR3 here is CASSKGQGGDQPQHF. The CDR3 DNA reads as TGCGCCAGCAGCAAAGGACAGGGGGGAGATCAGCCCCAGCATTTT.

For the CDR3, the DNA is TGCAGCGCCATACCCACGGGACAGGGGTACTACAATGAGCAGTTCTTC. It translates to CSAIPTGQGYYNEQFF. The chain couples TRBV29-1 to TRBJ2-1, with 10 bases lining up with TRBD1. J lost 3 bases, V lost 7 bases, and 12 bases had no gene match. This CDR3 is 16 amino acids long. From germline, CDR1 is SQVTM and CDR2 ANQGSEA.

CDR3 nucleotide sequence: TGTGCCAGCAGCCCGACAACGGACAGGTGGAGAAACACTGAAGCTTTCTTT. Protein sequence: CASSPTTDRWRNTEAFF. The rearrangement joins TRBV11-2 to TRBJ1-1, with 7 bases that match TRBD1. Germline V gene lookup returns CDR1 SGHAT and CDR2 FQNNGV. V shed 5 bases, J shed 2 bases, and the junction held 14 bases outside the gene matches. The CDR3 extends over 17 amino acids.

V and J are TRBV9 and TRBJ1-1; D is ambiguous. Trimming stripped 2 bases from V and 2 bases from J, with 10 bases between. Germline loops: CDR1 SGDLS, CDR2 YYNGEE. The CDR3 consists of 14 residues. The CDR3 here is CASSVSSDNTEAFF. The CDR3 DNA sequence: TGTGCCAGCAGCGTGTCTTCAGATAACACTGAAGCTTTCTTT.

This rearrangement joins TRBV3-1 (or the pseudogene TRBV3-2) to TRBJ2-7, with 10 positions matching TRBD1. The J segment lost 2 bases and the V segment lost 5 bases, leaving 6 bases of the junction unmatched. Germline V gives CDR1 LGHDT, CDR2 YNNKEL (reference sequence). The CDR3 length is 15 residues. The CDR3, as DNA: TGTGCCAGCAGCAACCGACAGGGGGCCACCTACGAGCAGTACTTC. It is translated as CASSNRQGATYEQYF.

A single count supports this clone. The rearrangement joins TRBV7-2 to TRBJ1-5; D is unresolved. The V end was cut by 5 bases, the J end by 7 bases, with 15 bases between. This CDR3 contains 14 residues. Germline CDR1 SGHTA, CDR2 FQGNSA. DNA for the CDR3: TGTGCCAGCAGCACCAACGGGTACGGCCAGCCCCAGCATTTT. It is translated as CASSTNGYGQPQHF.

V and J are TRBV4-1 and TRBJ2-7; D is unresolved. CDR1 is MGHRA and CDR2 is YSYEKL in the germline V gene. The V end was cut by 0 bases, the J end by 3 bases, with 12 bases between. This CDR3 is built from 15 residues. The CDR3 loop reads CASSQDSGGYYEQYF. The DNA for the CDR3 is TGCGCCAGCAGCCAAGATTCCGGCGGATACTACGAGCAGTACTTC.

This chain uses TRBV25-1 with TRBJ2-3; TRBD2 aligns across 11 bases. Germline trimming cut 6 bases from V and 2 bases from J; bases unmatched to any gene: 4. The germline V gene has CDR1 MGHDK and CDR2 SYGVNS. CDR3 length equals 15 residues. CDR3 loop: CASRISGGVTDTQYF. The CDR3 nucleotides are TGTGCCAGCAGAATTAGCGGGGGGGTCACAGATACGCAGTATTTT. The full variable domain, completed using reference TRBV25-1 and TRBJ2-3, is EADIYQTPRYLVIGTGKKITLECSQTMGHDKMYWYQQDPGMELHLIHYSYGVNSTEKGDLSSESTVSRIRTEHFPLTLESARPSHTSQYLCASRISGGVTDTQYFGPGTRLTVL.